This T cell receptor (beta chain) emerged from a study of cytomegalovirus exposure and HLA in healthy donors. Study observations and caveats: Some TCR beta chains (over 150 of them) were listed as cytomegalovirus-associated. The study found most TCR sequences rare, yet found some public TCRs in many donors.

A multiplex PCR was run with 60 Vbeta primers and 13 Jbeta primers. Measured with immunoSEQ multiplex PCR; TCRdb has only the in-frame clones, and not every one. The top ten clones hold less than 3% of a sample with about 140,000 clones, more than 70% of them seen once. Worth noting for this clone: The target antigen is unknown.

This CDR3 is built from 16 residues. V was clipped by 4 bases and J by 5 bases; unmatched bases: 9. Germline CDR1 and CDR2: SGDLS and YYNGEE. This clonotype originated in a middle-aged man in good health and CMV-seronegative. The genes are TRBV9 and TRBJ2-3; 11 bases line up with TRBD1. The material sequenced was PBMCs. The chain's CDR3 is CASSPTGTGGRDTQYF. CDR3 DNA sequence: TGTGCCAGCAGCCCCACCGGGACAGGGGGTCGAGATACGCAGTATTTT.